Sequencing of this TCR beta chain was carried out in a study of post-analysis software for immune sequencing data. Turning to the study itself: Disease courses included relapsing-remitting, secondary progressive and progressive-relapsing multiple sclerosis.

The library was made from cDNA and included unique molecular identifiers. Each batch of about 0.95 to 11 million T cells produced hundreds of thousands of cDNA molecules. TCRdb re-analysed the PCR reads in MiXCR, keeping a single row per CDR3 protein. The table records approximately 730,000 distinct CDR3 sequences, 40% to 55% of them present only once. Study results and limitations: Batch-mates among the samples co-clustered strongly by F measure. In patients, about 5 TRBV segments were more frequent than in controls, with TRBV5-6, TRBV5-1 and TRBV20-1 among them.

This clonotype was counted between two and nine times. The antigen remains unidentified. The CDR3 covers 17 residues. Trimming took 0 bases from V and 7 from J; bases not matched to a gene: 13. The germline V gene has CDR1 SGHDN and CDR2 FVKESK. The receptor was derived from a girl aged 5 to 17 with multiple sclerosis. The sequencing sample was made of blood. The rearrangement joins TRBV14 to TRBJ2-7, with 9 bases lining up with TRBD1. CDR3 protein: CASSQELMGQGIGEQYF. The CDR3 nucleotides are TGTGCCAGCAGCCAAGAACTTATGGGACAGGGTATAGGGGAGCAGTACTTC.